The rows below give T cell receptor beta chains drawn from one sample of a study of breast tumors, draining lymph nodes, adjacent tissues. TCRdb recomputed calls from the multiplex PCR reads with MiXCR, one row per CDR3 protein. The sample lists more than 30,000 distinct CDR3 sequences, approximately 63% seen once, with over 15% in the top ten. The sample taken for sequencing was breast tumor tissue. Every receptor here comes from a female donor with breast cancer. Some clones in this sample may be carry-over from other donors' samples. Each CDR3 is given without its conserved first and last residue. A D gene is named only where the DNA matches it firmly.

>TRBV24-1|TRBJ2-1|-
ATSDLQGAEQF
>TRBV2|TRBJ2-7|-
ASSDVGVLEQY
>TRBV5-1|TRBJ1-6|-
ASSLGSGEVSPLH
>TRBV24-1|TRBJ1-2|-
ATGPARTNYGYT
>TRBV6-2/TRBV6-3|TRBJ1-5|-
ASSHGGGGQPQH
>TRBV7-8|TRBJ2-7|TRBD1
ASSLTGQGIYGQY
>TRBV4-2|TRBJ1-6|-
ASSQDPSNSPLH
>TRBV7-2|TRBJ1-6|-
ASSLLQGTNNSPPH
>TRBV20-1|TRBJ2-5|TRBD1
SARGHRGRAETQY
>TRBV20-1|TRBJ1-5|-
SARPSGGTSNQPQH
>TRBV15|TRBJ1-6|TRBD1
ATSRDPGDRGLNSPLH
>TRBV12-3/TRBV12-4|TRBJ1-2|-
ASSLGTYGYT
>TRBV7-9|TRBJ2-2|TRBD2
ASSEGLAGGHGELF
>TRBV7-2|TRBJ2-1|TRBD1
ASSPQTAGTGSYNEQF
>TRBV3-1|TRBJ1-4|TRBD1
ASRANRGWDEKLF
>TRBV7-9|TRBJ2-7|-
ASSLGSGFSRDPKQY
>TRBV20-1|TRBJ2-7|TRBD2
SARDGASGSYEQY
>TRBV3-1|TRBJ1-4|TRBD1
ASSWTGGSEKLF
>TRBV3-1|TRBJ2-4|TRBD2
ASSQVSGGDIQY
>TRBV19|TRBJ2-5|-
ASSIGIQETQY
>TRBV2|TRBJ2-7|TRBD1
ASSKGQGAYEQY
>TRBV5-4|TRBJ2-7|TRBD1
ASSTGQGAYEQY
>TRBV20-1|TRBJ2-7|TRBD1
SAMGDRGLSEQY
>TRBV15|TRBJ1-2|-
ATSRDSLNYGYT
>TRBV7-9|TRBJ1-3|-
ASSLGSGTQIY
>TRBV7-2|TRBJ2-3|-
ASSLVGTPDTQY
>TRBV20-1|TRBJ2-7|TRBD2
SARDLGRACGSYEQY
>TRBV6-5|TRBJ2-1|TRBD1
ASSDRRQGGSYNEQF
>TRBV7-9|TRBJ2-7|TRBD2
ASSQRREGEQY
>TRBV11-2|TRBJ2-5|-
ASSLVKGGGQETQY
>TRBV6-4|TRBJ1-1|-
ASSDQGKGTEAF
>TRBV9|TRBJ1-5|-
ASSVVGGALETQH
>TRBV7-3|TRBJ2-1|TRBD2
ASSLSSGGYNEQF
>TRBV2|TRBJ2-7|TRBD2
ASRGASGRLYEQY
>TRBV7-8|TRBJ1-3|TRBD1
ASSLGQGDTIY
>TRBV5-1|TRBJ2-7|TRBD1
ASSTASGTGYYEQY
>TRBV7-9|TRBJ1-6|-
ASSLEAGHSPLH
>TRBV2|TRBJ1-4|-
ASRPPNEKLF
>TRBV13|TRBJ1-2|TRBD1
ASSARTGKHGYT
>TRBV7-7|TRBJ2-2|-
ASSLDSANTGELF
>TRBV6-1|TRBJ1-6|-
ASTLSGTYNSPLH
>TRBV2|TRBJ1-3|TRBD1
ASSAGGISGNTIY
>TRBV5-4|TRBJ2-7|TRBD1
ASSSDRGGEQY
>TRBV6-5|TRBJ1-4|-
ASWARGNNEKLF
>TRBV19|TRBJ2-3|-
ASSIPRGESTDTQY
>TRBV6-1|TRBJ1-6|-
ASSEARVRKVDSPLH
>TRBV2|TRBJ1-4|-
ASSEDQGQKLF
>TRBV29-1|TRBJ2-3|TRBD2
SVEGNAGTSGGANTQY
>TRBV20-1|TRBJ2-7|TRBD1
SALPGQGNEQY
>TRBV29-1|TRBJ2-3|-
SVEEGYTDTQY
>TRBV7-3|TRBJ2-1|TRBD2
ASSFRGGQYNEQF
>TRBV6-1|TRBJ2-2|-
ATAVGELF
>TRBV5-1|TRBJ1-3|-
ASSLDGRSGNTIY